This T cell receptor (beta chain) was profiled in a study of T cells in Graves' hyperthyroidism and ophthalmopathy. The CDR3 extends over 14 amino acids. Germline lookup yields CDR1 DFQATT and CDR2 SNEGSKA (reference sequence). The junction had 13 bases not matched to a gene; V was cut back by 6 bases and J by 6 bases. Overall study findings and caveats: The model's output predicted ophthalmopathy at a median of 6.5 months prior to onset. Researchers found most expanded thyroid clonotypes above 0.001 in blood as well.

Of note for this clonotype: Its specificity is unknown.

TCR beta CDR3 regions were amplified from RNA. A set of HTBI primers served as the primers for a first-round RT-PCR of the TCR CDR3. TCRdb reprocessed the multiplex PCR reads with MiXCR, giving one entry per CDR3 protein. Counted here are 450,000 to 700,000 distinct CDR3 sequences, about 43% occurring once; the ten biggest clones make up under 20%. Exclusion of patients followed from uncontrolled infection, other autoimmune disease, pregnancy or lactation. The sample taken for sequencing was peripheral blood or thyroid tissue (not recorded which). The receptor comes from an adult woman with Graves' disease, either hyperthyroidism or ophthalmopathy (not recorded which). V gene TRBV20-1 combines with J gene TRBJ2-7; 8 nucleotides agree with TRBD2. This CDR3 is CSARPGLALGEQYF. The CDR3 coding sequence is TGCAGTGCCCGTCCCGGACTAGCTCTGGGCGAGCAGTACTTC.